This passage covers 32 T cell receptor beta chains from one sample sequenced in a study of T-cell reconstitution after alpha-beta-depleted transplantation in children. As it was prepared, the TCRbeta library received unique molecular identifiers. TCRdb re-called the PCR reads with MiXCR, one entry per CDR3 protein. The table lists hundreds of thousands of distinct CDR3 sequences, about 24% of them singletons. Sample: PBMCs, mostly from graft donor cells, taken 360 days after TCRalphabeta/CD19-depleted stem cell transplant. The source of these receptors is a female patient aged 2 to 10 who had a stem cell transplant for congenital amegakaryocytic thrombocytopenia, so the T cells may come from the graft donor.

This clonotype appeared a few times. CDR3 nucleotide sequence: TGTGCCAGCAGGACCCAGGGAAATCAGCCCCAGCATTTT. Its protein product is CASRTQGNQPQHF. This chain joins TRBV2 and TRBJ1-5; possible D gene TRBD1, 5 bases. The germline V and J ends were trimmed by 6 bases and 4 bases, with 10 bases remaining between them. This CDR3 region has 13 residues. Germline V gene data show CDR1 as SNHLY and CDR2 as FYNNEI. The variable domain in full, completed from reference TRBV2 and TRBJ1-5, reads EPEVTQTPSHQVTQMGQEVILRCVPISNHLYFYWYRQILGQKVEFLVSFYNNEISEKSEIFDDQFSVERPDGSNFTLKIRSTKLEDSAMYFCASRTQGNQPQHFGDGTRLSIL.

The CDR3 loop is CASSDPTKRAQYF. In nucleotides, the CDR3 is TGTGCCAGCAGCGACCCCACCAAAAGGGCCCAGTACTTC. The V call is TRBV5-5, the J call TRBJ2-5; D not resolved. Germline V gene sequence: CDR1 SGHKS, CDR2 YYEKEE (reference sequence). CDR3 length: 13 residues. V dropped 4 bases and J dropped 9 bases, with 16 bases sitting between them.

The V and J genes are TRBV3-1 and TRBJ2-7; D is undetermined. The CDR3 length is 11 residues. The germline V and J ends were trimmed by 2 bases and 6 bases, with 5 bases remaining between them. Germline V lookup: CDR1 LGHDT, CDR2 YNNKEL (reference sequence). This chain's CDR3 is CASSQSGEQYF. The CDR3 bases are TGTGCCAGCAGCCAATCAGGCGAGCAGTACTTC.

This clonotype has ten or more counts. The J gene is TRBJ1-6, the V gene TRBV12-3 or TRBV12-4; a weak D match, TRBD1 (6 bases). The germline V and J ends were trimmed by 3 bases and 8 bases, with 11 bases remaining between them. The CDR3 covers 14 residues. In DNA form, the CDR3 reads TGTGCCAGCAGTTTGCGGGGGGCGGATTCACCCCTCCACTTT. It specifies CASSLRGADSPLHF.

Only a few counts were recorded for this clonotype. This sequence joins TRBV20-1 and TRBJ2-1, with D uncertain. V was cut by 3 bases and J by 0 bases, with 12 bases left in between. The length of the CDR3 is 15 residues. From germline, CDR1 is DFQATT and CDR2 SNEGSKA (reference sequence). The DNA for the CDR3 is TGCAGTGCTAGCCAGGCCGGTCTCTCCTACAATGAGCAGTTCTTC. As protein: CSASQAGLSYNEQFF.

V is TRBV27 and J is TRBJ2-1; 9 bases match TRBD2. The CDR3 covers 17 residues. J lost 0 bases, V lost 2 bases, and 5 bases had no gene match. CDR1 is MNHEY and CDR2 is SMNVEV in the germline V gene (reference sequence). CDR3 sequence: CASSLIGSGSSYNEQFF. In DNA form, the CDR3 reads TGTGCCAGCAGTTTAATTGGTAGCGGGAGCTCCTACAATGAGCAGTTCTTC.

In its sample, this clonotype was seen a few times. J is TRBJ2-1 and V is TRBV5-8; the D is unclear. The CDR3 sequence is 15 residues long. The germline V and J ends were trimmed by 4 bases and 6 bases, with 17 bases remaining between them. The germline gives CDR1 SGHTS, CDR2 YDEGEE. The CDR3 spells CASSLVREPINEQFF. The DNA of the CDR3 is TGTGCCAGCAGCCTTGTAAGGGAACCTATCAATGAGCAGTTCTTC.

This clonotype was seen a handful of times. The chain links TRBV2 to TRBJ2-3, with TRBD2 matching over 11 bases. V gave up 1 base and J gave up 4 bases; unmatched junction bases: 4. The germline CDR1 and CDR2 sequences are SNHLY and FYNNEI. CDR3 length: 16 amino acids. CDR3 sequence reads: CASSEVVAGGSDTQYF. The CDR3 DNA reads TGTGCCAGCAGTGAAGTAGTAGCGGGAGGGTCAGATACGCAGTATTTT.

This clonotype was observed many times. The chain uses TRBV27 and TRBJ2-5, with a tentative D call TRBD2 (6 bases). Germline CDR1 and CDR2: MNHEY and SMNVEV (reference sequence). The CDR3 has 14 amino acids. V was shortened by 6 bases and J by 2 bases, with 13 bases between the two germline ends. Written as DNA, the CDR3 is TGTGCCAGCAGCCCGTGGGGGGATCAAGAGACCCAGTACTTC. Translating it yields CASSPWGDQETQYF.

In the case of this clonotype: A much larger clonotype is one base distant, so this may be a read error. CDR3 sequence (DNA): TGTGCCAGCAGTACCCCAGGGGACGAAGCCCAGTACTTC. Encoded protein: CASSTPGDEAQYF. This chain joins TRBV12-3 or TRBV12-4 and TRBJ2-5; D is possibly TRBD1 (6 bases). V was trimmed by 5 bases and J by 9 bases, leaving 16 bases between them. The CDR3 has 13 residues.

The chain is built from TRBV18 and TRBJ2-5; 7 bases map to TRBD1. J was trimmed by 6 bases and V by 8 bases; bases with no gene match: 6. This CDR3 spans 12 amino acids. Germline V gives CDR1 KGHSH, CDR2 LQKENI. CDR3 DNA sequence: TGTGCCAGCACTTGGGACAGACAGACCCAGTACTTC. Its protein product is CASTWDRQTQYF.

The chain combines TRBV5-4 with TRBJ2-4, with D perhaps TRBD2 (5 bases). The V end was cut by 0 bases, the J end by 8 bases, with 9 bases between. The V gene's germline CDR1 is SGHNT and CDR2 YYREEE (reference sequence). This CDR3 comprises 13 residues. CDR3 coding DNA: TGTGCCAGCAGCTTGGGACACGGGGACATTCAGTACTTC. Translation: CASSLGHGDIQYF.

This clonotype turned up a few times. The chain uses TRBV4-1 and TRBJ2-3, with 8 nucleotides matching TRBD2. The CDR3 contains 16 residues. Trimming at V came to 4 bases and at J to 6 bases, leaving 12 bases not matched to a gene. CDR1 is MGHRA and CDR2 is YSYEKL in the germline V gene. Here the CDR3 DNA reads TGCGCCAGCAGCCTTGATAGCGGGGTCCGGGGGGATACGCAGTATTTT. Its protein is CASSLDSGVRGDTQYF.

This clonotype was picked up a small number of times. This chain links TRBV12-3 or TRBV12-4 with TRBJ1-6; tentatively, D is TRBD1 (6 bases). This CDR3 has 12 amino acids. V lost 3 bases and J lost 11, with 8 bases in between. The CDR3 loop reads CASSLGAAPLHF. The CDR3 region has the DNA TGTGCCAGCAGTTTGGGGGCAGCACCCCTCCACTTT.

CDR3 protein: CASSYLFHTAGGPRETQYF. The CDR3 region has the DNA TGTGCCAGCAGTTACCTGTTTCATACAGCGGGAGGGCCGAGGGAGACCCAGTACTTC. The chain is built from TRBV6-9 and TRBJ2-5; 10 bases map to TRBD2. The V gene end was trimmed by 3 bases and the J gene end by 5 bases; junction bases not matched to a gene: 18. The CDR3 covers 19 residues. CDR1 is MNHGY, CDR2 SVAAGI, per germline.

This clonotype has a handful of counts. The rearrangement joins TRBV20-1 to TRBJ1-4, with a weak D call TRBD1 (6 bases). The CDR3 totals 13 residues. The germline V and J ends were trimmed by 2 bases and 7 bases, with 11 bases remaining between them. Germline-derived CDR1 and CDR2 are DFQATT and SNEGSKA (reference sequence). Here the CDR3 reads CSARKDSREKLFF. The CDR3 region has the DNA TGCAGTGCTAGAAAGGACAGTCGTGAAAAACTGTTTTTT.

Remarks on this clonotype: One junction end disagrees with the germline gene, perhaps due to a read error. The V and J genes are TRBV14 and TRBJ2-1; the match to TRBD1 covers 7 bases. The CDR3 spans 12 residues. Germline CDR1 SGHDN, CDR2 FVKESK. CDR3 amino acids: CASSQNRDSRLF. The CDR3 bases are TGTGCCAGCAGCCAAAACCGGGACAGTCGGCTCTTC.

This clonotype occurred many times. The chain has TRBV28 and TRBJ2-7, with 8 bases matching TRBD1. V lost 5 bases and J lost 4; bases outside the gene matches: 10. In germline, CDR1 is MDHEN, CDR2 SYDVKM. This CDR3 spans 15 amino acids. The chain's CDR3 is CASSLRGRKVYEQYF. The CDR3 nucleotides are TGTGCCAGCAGTCTCAGGGGGCGTAAAGTATACGAGCAGTACTTC.

This clonotype was counted only a few times. CDR3 nucleotides: TGTGCCAGCAGTCTCAGGACAGGGGCCGGGGGCACCGGGGAGCTGTTTTTT. Residues: CASSLRTGAGGTGELFF. This chain uses TRBV28 with TRBJ2-2, with TRBD1 identical over 9 bases. Germline V gene lookup returns CDR1 MDHEN and CDR2 SYDVKM. The J segment lost 4 bases and the V segment lost 5 bases, leaving 11 bases of the junction unmatched. The CDR3 runs 17 residues.

The table lists this clonotype with a few counts. V and J are TRBV5-6 and TRBJ2-1; 11 nucleotides line up with TRBD2. In germline, CDR1 is SGHDT, CDR2 YYEEEE. Trimming took 2 bases from V and 7 from J; bases not matched to a gene: 11. The CDR3 runs 17 residues. In DNA form, the CDR3 reads TGTGCCAGCAGCTTCTTGGGAGGCCTAGCGGGAGGTAATGAGCAGTTCTTC. It yields the protein CASSFLGGLAGGNEQFF.

The chain is built from TRBV5-1 and TRBJ1-5; D unresolved. Germline-derived CDR1 and CDR2 are SGHRS and YFSETQ. Trimming pared 2 bases from V and 4 bases from J, leaving 13 bases between. The CDR3 length is 15 residues. Here the CDR3 DNA reads TGCGCCAGCAGCTTAGCCGGGATCAAAAATCAGCCCCAGCATTTT. This encodes CASSLAGIKNQPQHF.

This chain joins TRBV28 and TRBJ2-7, with D possibly TRBD1 on 6 matching bases. The CDR3 has 13 residues. V was shortened by 5 bases and J by 5 bases, with 13 bases between the two germline ends. Germline CDR1 is MDHEN and CDR2 is SYDVKM. The DNA of the CDR3 is TGTGCCAGCAGTCGACAGGTTTTTGACGAGCAGTACTTC. This translates into CASSRQVFDEQYF.

This clonotype has just a few counts. The chain links TRBV28 to TRBJ2-5; 13 positions match TRBD2. From germline, CDR1 is MDHEN and CDR2 SYDVKM. The CDR3 sequence is 15 residues long. V lost 5 bases to trimming and J lost 7 bases; unmatched junction nucleotides: 7. Written as DNA, the CDR3 is TGTGCCAGCAGTACCCGGACTAGCGGGAGTTCGACCCAGTACTTC. It encodes CASSTRTSGSSTQYF.

In this sample, this clonotype turned up a few times. The chain combines TRBV12-3 or TRBV12-4 with TRBJ1-2; possible D gene TRBD1, 5 bases. The CDR3 has 13 residues. Trimming cost V 2 bases and J 7 bases, with 11 bases left between them. The DNA of the CDR3 is TGTGCCAGCAGTTTAAGCCTGCAGGGTGGCTACACCTTC. This codes for CASSLSLQGGYTF.

There are a few counts of this clonotype. The chain is built from TRBV29-1 and TRBJ2-5, with D possibly TRBD1 on 5 matching bases. The ends were cut back, 7 bases at V and 4 bases at J, with 10 bases in the middle. Germline lookup yields CDR1 SQVTM and CDR2 ANQGSEA. The CDR3 consists of 11 residues. The CDR3 DNA is TGCAGCGGGGGCTGGTCAGAGACCCAGTACTTC. Its protein is CSGGWSETQYF.

The rearrangement joins TRBV7-6 to TRBJ2-7; 7 bases map to TRBD1. The CDR3 consists of 13 residues. Per the germline V gene, CDR1 is SGHVS and CDR2 is FNYEAQ. Trimming took 5 bases from V and 5 from J; bases not matched to a gene: 6. The CDR3 spells CASSPRQGDEQYF. The CDR3 DNA is TGTGCCAGCAGCCCACGACAGGGCGACGAGCAGTACTTC. Together with reference TRBV7-6 and TRBJ2-7, the CDR3 gives the full variable domain: GAGVSQSPRYKVTKRGQDVALRCDPISGHVSLYWYRQALGQGPEFLTYFNYEAQQDKSGLPNDRFSAERPEGSISTLTIQRTEQRDSAMYRCASSPRQGDEQYFGPGTRLTVT.

This clonotype appeared a few times. V usage is TRBV12-3 or TRBV12-4 and J usage is TRBJ1-4; D perhaps matches TRBD1 (6 bases). The CDR3 is made up of 13 amino acids. Deletions cut 5 bases from V and 7 bases from J, with 11 bases between. The CDR3 here is CASSRQVVEKLFF. CDR3 coding DNA: TGTGCCAGCAGTCGACAGGTGGTTGAAAAACTGTTTTTT.

This chain uses TRBV19 with TRBJ2-5; 7 nucleotides align to TRBD2. The CDR3 totals 17 residues. Germline V CDR1 and CDR2: LNHDA, SQIVND (reference sequence). V lost 10 bases and J lost 2; bases outside the gene matches: 19. This CDR3 reads CATQYSMAGTTQETQYF. Here the CDR3 DNA reads TGTGCCACTCAATATTCGATGGCGGGGACTACTCAAGAGACCCAGTACTTC.

The chain employs TRBV24-1 and TRBJ2-7; D call uncertain. CDR3 length: 13 amino acids. Trimming cost V 0 bases and J 6 bases, with 8 bases left between them. Germline CDR1 KGHDR, CDR2 SFDVKD. DNA of the CDR3: TGTGCCACCAGTGATTTGATATGGGGCGAGCAGTACTTC. This translates into CATSDLIWGEQYF.

About this clonotype itself: The junction shows a germline mismatch at one end, possibly a read error. The chain couples TRBV3-1 to TRBJ2-7; 10 bases match TRBD1. This CDR3 has 16 amino acids. Germline V gene sequence: CDR1 LGHDT, CDR2 YNNKEL (reference sequence). CDR3 coding DNA: TGTGCCTGCAGCCAAGATATGGGACAGGGGACCTACGAGCAGTACTTC. Translating gives CACSQDMGQGTYEQYF.

The V gene is TRBV24-1, the J gene TRBJ2-6; D is ambiguous. Trimming took off 4 bases at V and 0 bases at J, with 6 bases between the two ends. From germline, CDR1 is KGHDR and CDR2 SFDVKD. This CDR3 has 15 residues. Here the CDR3 DNA reads TGTGCCACCAGTGACCCGAGCTCTGGGGCCAACGTCCTGACTTTC. Protein: CATSDPSSGANVLTF.

V is TRBV11-1 and J is TRBJ2-2, with TRBD1 as a possible D gene (5 bases). V was pared by 1 base and J by 0 bases, with 15 bases between. The CDR3 is made up of 18 amino acids. Germline V gene data show CDR1 as SGHAT and CDR2 as FQDESV (reference sequence). Written as DNA, the CDR3 is TGTGCCAGCAGCTTAGTCCGCGTTGGCAGGGCGAACACCGGGGAGCTGTTTTTT. This gives the protein CASSLVRVGRANTGELFF.